The rows below give T cell receptor beta chains drawn from one sample of a study of human thymus T cells. Profiling relied on immunoSEQ multiplex PCR, and the TCRdb table lists in-frame clones only, not all of them. The top ten clones hold 0.02% to 0.03% of a sample with roughly 120,000 clones, 90% to 95% of them seen once. Sequenced input: thymus tissue. The receptors derive from a boy less than two years old with a congenital heart defect but otherwise immunologically healthy. The CDR3 runs from the conserved cysteine through the conserved F or W. A D gene is named only where the DNA matches it firmly. Size is stated for part of the rows, as once, few or many counts, or as a class when the clone is expanded.

d_call | j_call | v_call | clone_size | cdr3_aa | cdr3_nt
- | TRBJ1-1 | TRBV27 | - | CASSLQGRLNTEAFF | TGTGCCAGCAGTTTGCAAGGACGGCTGAACACTGAAGCTTTCTTT
TRBD2 | TRBJ2-7 | TRBV7-9 | - | CASSPLGGLPYEQYF | TGTGCCAGCAGCCCACTGGGAGGGCTTCCCTACGAGCAGTACTTC
- | TRBJ2-7 | TRBV5-4 | few | CASTTTGDEQYF | TGTGCCAGCACCACGACGGGGGACGAGCAGTACTTC
- | TRBJ1-5 | TRBV7-6 | - | CASSLATYREGNQPQHF | TGTGCCAGCAGCTTAGCGACGTACAGGGAAGGGAATCAGCCCCAGCATTTT
- | TRBJ1-1 | TRBV5-1 | - | CASSPRQGRLNTEAFF | TGCGCCAGCAGCCCCCGCCAGGGGCGCCTGAACACTGAAGCTTTCTTT
- | TRBJ1-2 | TRBV29-1 | - | CSVDGGNYGYTF | TGCAGCGTTGATGGGGGTAACTATGGCTACACCTTC
- | TRBJ1-6 | TRBV7-2 | once | CASSLEGRLAPSPLHF | TGTGCCAGCAGCTTAGAGGGACGACTGGCCCCTTCACCCCTCCACTTT
TRBD1 | TRBJ1-2 | TRBV11-2 | - | CASSLTGDYTF | TGTGCCAGCAGCTTGACAGGGGACTACACCTTC
TRBD2 | TRBJ2-7 | TRBV10-3 | - | CAISESGLAGDEQYF | TGTGCCATCAGTGAGTCAGGACTAGCGGGCGACGAGCAGTACTTC
TRBD1 | TRBJ1-2 | TRBV27 | - | CASSSDRGANYGYTF | TGTGCCAGCAGTTCAGACAGGGGAGCTAACTATGGCTACACCTTC
- | TRBJ2-4 | TRBV4-1 | - | CASSQRAEAKNIQYF | TGCGCCAGCAGCCAAAGGGCCGAAGCCAAAAACATTCAGTACTTC
- | TRBJ2-7 | TRBV6-5 | - | CASSAHHEQYF | TGTGCCAGCAGCGCGCACCACGAGCAGTACTTC
- | TRBJ1-2 | TRBV25-1 | - | CASSKGYGYTF | TGTGCCAGCAGTAAGGGCTATGGCTACACCTTC
TRBD1 | TRBJ1-6 | TRBV5-6 | few | CASRAGTGDSPLHF | TGTGCCAGCAGGGCCGGGACAGGGGATTCACCCCTCCACTTT
- | TRBJ2-5 | TRBV9 | - | CASSLTGAEQETQYF | TGTGCCAGCAGCCTCACCGGGGCAGAGCAAGAGACCCAGTACTTC
- | TRBJ2-3 | TRBV5-4 | - | CASSFGGVDTQYF | TGTGCCAGCAGCTTCGGGGGCGTAGATACGCAGTATTTT
- | TRBJ2-1 | TRBV14 | - | CASSQDRALYNEQFF | TGTGCCAGCAGCCAAGACAGGGCCCTTTACAATGAGCAGTTCTTC
- | TRBJ1-6 | TRBV4-1 | - | CASSQFSSSPLHF | TGCGCCAGCAGCCAATTCTCATCCTCACCCCTCCACTTT
TRBD2 | TRBJ2-2 | TRBV7-3 | - | CASSPTERGASGDTGELFF | TGTGCCAGCAGTCCTACGGAGCGGGGGGCCTCAGGCGACACCGGGGAGCTGTTTTTT
- | TRBJ1-2 | TRBV28 | - | CASSLPAGEGGYTF | TGTGCCAGCAGTTTACCGGCTGGGGAGGGGGGCTACACCTTC
TRBD1 | TRBJ1-1 | TRBV19 | - | CASSPPPTGENTEAFF | TGTGCCAGTAGCCCCCCCCCTACAGGGGAGAACACTGAAGCTTTCTTT
- | TRBJ2-1 | TRBV7-9 | - | CASSFSGGSYNEQFF | TGTGCCAGCAGCTTTAGCGGCGGCTCCTACAATGAGCAGTTCTTC
TRBD1 | TRBJ1-1 | TRBV7-9 | - | CASSAGDRGGSTEAFF | TGTGCCAGCAGCGCGGGAGACAGGGGGGGGTCCACTGAAGCTTTCTTT
- | TRBJ2-5 | TRBV5-6 | once | CASSKCPLSWDETQYF | TGTGCCAGCAGCAAATGCCCCCTCTCATGGGATGAGACCCAGTACTTC
TRBD2 | TRBJ2-3 | TRBV30 | - | CAWKSGLASHTQYF | TGTGCCTGGAAATCAGGACTAGCGTCACATACGCAGTATTTT
- | TRBJ2-1 | TRBV5-1 | - | CASSLPRGDIYEQFF | TGCGCCAGCAGCTTGCCCCGGGGAGACATATATGAGCAGTTCTTC
TRBD2 | TRBJ2-7 | TRBV15 | - | CATSRAPGRAAGSSYEQYF | TGTGCCACCAGCAGAGCGCCCGGGAGGGCAGCGGGCAGCTCCTACGAGCAGTACTTC
- | TRBJ1-2 | TRBV29-1 | - | CSVKNTWNYGYTF | TGCAGCGTCAAAAATACATGGAACTATGGCTACACCTTC
- | TRBJ1-2 | TRBV6-6 | - | CASSYRPQGGYTF | TGTGCCAGCAGTTACCGGCCTCAGGGGGGCTACACCTTC